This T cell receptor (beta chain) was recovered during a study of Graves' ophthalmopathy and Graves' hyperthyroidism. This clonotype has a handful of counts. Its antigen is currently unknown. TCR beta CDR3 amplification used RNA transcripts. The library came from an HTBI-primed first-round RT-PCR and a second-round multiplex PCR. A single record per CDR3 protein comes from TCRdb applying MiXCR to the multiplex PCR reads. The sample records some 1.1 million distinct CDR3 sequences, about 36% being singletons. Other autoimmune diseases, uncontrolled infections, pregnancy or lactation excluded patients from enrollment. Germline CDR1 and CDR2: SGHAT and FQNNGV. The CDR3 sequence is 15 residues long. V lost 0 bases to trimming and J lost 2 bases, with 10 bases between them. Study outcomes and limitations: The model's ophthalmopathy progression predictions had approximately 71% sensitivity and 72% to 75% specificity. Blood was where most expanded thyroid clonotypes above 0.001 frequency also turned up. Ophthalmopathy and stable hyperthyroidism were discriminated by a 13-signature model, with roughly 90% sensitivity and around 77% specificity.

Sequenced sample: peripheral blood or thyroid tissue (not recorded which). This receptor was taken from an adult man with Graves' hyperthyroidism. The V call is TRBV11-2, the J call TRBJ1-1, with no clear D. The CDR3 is CASSLEVWGNTEAFF. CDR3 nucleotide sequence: TGTGCCAGCAGCTTAGAGGTGTGGGGTAACACTGAAGCTTTCTTT.